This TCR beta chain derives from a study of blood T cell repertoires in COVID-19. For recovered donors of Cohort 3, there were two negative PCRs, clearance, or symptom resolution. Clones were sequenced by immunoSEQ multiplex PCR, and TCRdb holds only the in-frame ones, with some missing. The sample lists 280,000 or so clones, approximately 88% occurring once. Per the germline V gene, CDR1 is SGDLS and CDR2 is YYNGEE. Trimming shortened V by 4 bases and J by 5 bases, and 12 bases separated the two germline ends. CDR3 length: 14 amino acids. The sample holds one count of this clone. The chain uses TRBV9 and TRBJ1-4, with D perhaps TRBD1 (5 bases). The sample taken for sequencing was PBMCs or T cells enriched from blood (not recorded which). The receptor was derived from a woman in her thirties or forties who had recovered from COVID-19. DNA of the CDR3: TGTGCCAGCAGCCCTGACAGAAGAAATGAAAAACTGTTTTTT. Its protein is CASSPDRRNEKLFF.